These 32 T cell receptor beta chains were all obtained from the same sample, sequenced in a study of shared clonotypes between healthy human individuals. This table comes from immunoSEQ multiplex PCR, and its TCRdb copy is limited to in-frame clones, with some not included. The sample holds over 800,000 clones; 80% to 95% are singletons and the top ten take 24%. Naive CD8 populations comprised CD45RO-negative cells positively selected for CCR7, excluding terminally differentiated effector memory CD45RA+ cells. The specimen was naive CD8+ T cells sorted from blood. Receptors were obtained from a man between 25 and 39 years old in good health.

The rearrangement links TRBV29-1 to TRBJ2-5; 8 bases align to TRBD1. Germline loops: CDR1 SQVTM, CDR2 ANQGSEA. This CDR3 is 14 amino acids long. Germline trimming cut 6 bases from V and 5 bases from J; bases unmatched to any gene: 11. CDR3 in DNA: TGCAGCGTAGAGACAGGGGACGTTGACGAGACCCAGTACTTC. Amino acid sequence: CSVETGDVDETQYF.

In its sample, this clone was seen a few times. V gene TRBV7-9 combines with J gene TRBJ1-5; D remains unclear. V lost 1 base to trimming and J lost 7 bases, with 8 bases between them. Germline V CDR1 and CDR2: SEHNR, FQNEAQ (reference sequence). This CDR3 region has 13 residues. CDR3: CASSLGLGQPQHF. As DNA, the CDR3 is TGTGCCAGCAGCTTAGGGCTGGGGCAGCCCCAGCATTTT.

This chain connects TRBV11-2 to TRBJ2-7; D is unclear. CDR3 length: 11 amino acids. Germline V gene data show CDR1 as SGHAT and CDR2 as FQNNGV. V was pared by 2 bases and J by 5 bases, with 4 bases between. The CDR3 reads CASSLYDEQYF. The CDR3 DNA follows: TGTGCCAGCAGCTTATATGACGAGCAGTACTTC.

The rearrangement uses TRBV28 and TRBJ2-5, with 9 bases lining up with TRBD2. This CDR3 has 16 residues. Germline-derived CDR1 and CDR2 are MDHEN and SYDVKM. V was pared by 6 bases and J by 1 base, with 9 bases of the junction left unmatched. CDR3 region: CASRHRLAELQETQYF. CDR3 DNA: TGTGCCAGCAGACACCGACTAGCGGAACTCCAAGAGACCCAGTACTTC.

This chain connects TRBV29-1 to TRBJ2-1, with TRBD1 identical over 9 bases. The CDR3 extends over 13 amino acids. Germline V lookup: CDR1 SQVTM, CDR2 ANQGSEA. V shed 4 bases, J shed 6 bases, and the junction held 4 bases outside the gene matches. CDR3 amino acids: CSVAETGGNEQFF. CDR3 in DNA: TGCAGCGTTGCGGAGACAGGGGGCAATGAGCAGTTCTTC.

The V and J genes are TRBV28 and TRBJ2-7; 7 bases line up with TRBD2. From germline, CDR1 is MDHEN and CDR2 SYDVKM. This CDR3 contains 16 residues. Trimming removed 3 bases from V and 2 bases from J; junction bases left unmatched: 10. This chain's CDR3 is CASSFMWRGIPYEQYF. The CDR3 DNA reads as TGTGCCAGCAGTTTCATGTGGCGGGGGATCCCCTACGAGCAGTACTTC.

The J gene is TRBJ2-3, the V gene TRBV15, with 13 bases fitting TRBD2. CDR3 size: 17 residues. V lost 2 bases and J lost 3; bases outside the gene matches: 5. Germline CDR1 LNHNV, CDR2 YYDKDF (reference sequence). CDR3 sequence: CATSRPETSGGTDTQYF. CDR3 DNA sequence: TGTGCCACCAGCAGACCTGAGACTAGCGGGGGGACAGATACGCAGTATTTT.

V is TRBV19 and J is TRBJ2-7; D uncertain. The germline V gene encodes CDR1 LNHDA and CDR2 SQIVND (reference sequence). The CDR3 consists of 13 residues. Trimming left V 5 bases short and J 5 bases short, with 13 bases between. CDR3 nucleotide sequence: TGTGCCAGTAGTCCAACCTGGTCCGACGAGCAGTACTTC. Translation gives CASSPTWSDEQYF.

This chain joins TRBV27 and TRBJ2-2; TRBD2 matches 13 bases. Germline values: CDR1 MNHEY, CDR2 SMNVEV (reference sequence). V shed 5 bases and J 6 bases; nucleotides not matched to a gene: 18. This CDR3 is 20 amino acids long. The CDR3 region has the DNA TGTGCCAGCAGTCCCGGACTAGCGGGGGCACCGGGGTTTCTTGCCGGGGAGCTGTTTTTT. Amino acids: CASSPGLAGAPGFLAGELFF.

In this sample, this clone turned up once. The chain is built from TRBV10-3 and TRBJ2-1; no definite D call. V lost 3 bases and J lost 7, with 7 bases in between. Germline V gene lookup returns CDR1 ENHRY and CDR2 SYGVKD. This CDR3 region has 12 residues. The CDR3 coding sequence is TGTGCCATCAGTGATACCGCAAATGAGCAGTTCTTC. This gives the protein CAISDTANEQFF.

CDR3 sequence (DNA): TGTGCCAGCAGTTTTGTTGGGGCTAGACCGGAGACCCAGTACTTC. This codes for CASSFVGARPETQYF. The rearrangement uses TRBV27 and TRBJ2-5, with D perhaps matching TRBD1 (5 bases). This CDR3 has 15 residues. V lost 3 bases, J lost 5 bases, and 16 bases lay in between. CDR1 and CDR2 (germline): MNHEY, SMNVEV (reference sequence).

The rearrangement uses TRBV9 and TRBJ2-7; no clear D. The V end was cut by 3 bases, the J end by 6 bases, with 7 bases between. Per germline, CDR1 SGDLS and CDR2 YYNGEE. This CDR3 has 11 residues. CDR3 residues: CASSGTAEQYF. The CDR3 DNA follows: TGTGCCAGCAGCGGGACGGCCGAGCAGTACTTC.

The chain combines TRBV14 with TRBJ1-2, with D maybe TRBD1 (5 bases). V lost 3 bases to trimming and J lost 4 bases, with 12 bases between them. The CDR3 totals 14 residues. The germline CDR1 and CDR2 sequences are SGHDN and FVKESK. CDR3 DNA: TGTGCCAGCAGCCATATGGGACTTATCTATGGCTACACCTTC. It yields the protein CASSHMGLIYGYTF. The entire variable domain, with the rest obtained from reference TRBV14 and TRBJ1-2, is as follows: EAGVTQFPSHSVIEKGQTVTLRCDPISGHDNLYWYRRVMGKEIKFLLHFVKESKQDESGMPNNRFLAERTGGTYSTLKVQPAELEDSGVYFCASSHMGLIYGYTFGSGTRLTVV.

This chain uses TRBV7-9 with TRBJ2-7, with D tentatively TRBD2 (6 bases). V was shortened by 1 base and J by 4 bases, with 14 bases between the two germline ends. Germline-derived CDR1 and CDR2 are SEHNR and FQNEAQ (reference sequence). CDR3 size: 15 residues. CDR3 sequence: CASSLDQSRGYEQYF. DNA of the CDR3: TGTGCCAGCAGCTTAGACCAGAGCCGGGGGTACGAGCAGTACTTC.

The rearrangement links TRBV5-1 to TRBJ2-1, with TRBD2 identical over 11 bases. V shed 2 bases, J shed 7 bases, and the junction held 5 bases outside the gene matches. The CDR3 consists of 15 residues. Per germline, CDR1 SGHRS and CDR2 YFSETQ. CDR3: CASSFVTSGKNEQFF. In nucleotides, the CDR3 is TGCGCCAGCAGCTTTGTGACTAGCGGGAAGAATGAGCAGTTCTTC.

The V and J genes are TRBV7-9 and TRBJ1-3; D is unclear. Trimming stripped 5 bases from V and 3 bases from J, with 11 bases between. The CDR3 totals 14 residues. From germline, CDR1 is SEHNR and CDR2 FQNEAQ (reference sequence). The CDR3 sequence: CASSDRQGGNTIYF. The CDR3 bases are TGTGCCAGCAGCGACCGGCAAGGTGGAAACACCATATATTTT.

The chain uses TRBV30 and TRBJ1-2, with 7 bases aligning to TRBD1. The germline V gene encodes CDR1 GTSNPN and CDR2 SVGIG (reference sequence). J lost 8 bases, V lost 4 bases, and 13 bases had no gene match. The CDR3 is 14 amino acids. The CDR3: CAWILTGMRPGYTF. CDR3 DNA sequence: TGTGCCTGGATTTTGACAGGGATGAGGCCCGGCTACACCTTC. Based on the CDR3 plus reference TRBV30 and TRBJ1-2, the full variable domain is SQTIHQWPATLVQPVGSPLSLECTVEGTSNPNLYWYRQAAGRGLQLLFYSVGIGQISSEVPQNLSASRPQDRQFILSSKKLLLSDSGFYLCAWILTGMRPGYTFGSGTRLTVV.

The chain uses TRBV7-9 and TRBJ2-3, with 12 bases matching TRBD2. V shed 5 bases, J shed 5 bases, and the junction held 5 bases outside the gene matches. The CDR3 covers 15 residues. In germline, CDR1 is SEHNR, CDR2 FQNEAQ (reference sequence). The CDR3 here is CASSPSGREEDTQYF. The CDR3 region has the DNA TGTGCCAGCAGCCCTAGCGGGAGGGAGGAAGATACGCAGTATTTT.

This clone was detected only once. The chain is built from TRBV9 and TRBJ2-5, with a possible D match to TRBD1 (5 bases). Germline-derived CDR1 and CDR2 are SGDLS and YYNGEE. The CDR3 is made up of 15 amino acids. V was clipped by 3 bases and J by 6 bases, with 18 bases between them. CDR3 residues: CASSEGQSRVKTQYF. The CDR3 bases are TGTGCCAGCAGCGAAGGACAATCTCGCGTCAAGACCCAGTACTTC.

This clone was recorded many times. This chain connects TRBV7-9 to TRBJ1-1; D is undetermined. Trimming removed 2 bases from V and 3 bases from J, with 7 bases in between. The CDR3 has 13 amino acids. Germline CDR1 SEHNR, CDR2 FQNEAQ (reference sequence). CDR3 protein: CASSLWEHTEAFF. The CDR3 DNA follows: TGTGCCAGCAGCTTATGGGAACACACTGAAGCTTTCTTT.

J is TRBJ2-2 and V is TRBV27; D perhaps matches TRBD2 (6 bases). V gave up 7 bases and J gave up 3 bases, with 9 bases separating them. Germline V gene data show CDR1 as MNHEY and CDR2 as SMNVEV (reference sequence). CDR3 length: 13 amino acids. The CDR3 region has the DNA TGTGCCAGCACCCTAGCGTACACCGGGGAGCTGTTTTTT. It specifies CASTLAYTGELFF.

V and J are TRBV10-3 and TRBJ1-1, with D perhaps matching TRBD1 (6 bases). V lost 2 bases to trimming and J lost 4 bases, with 11 bases between them. CDR1 and CDR2 (germline): ENHRY, SYGVKD. This CDR3 comprises 14 residues. CDR3 in amino acids: CAISEGGPGTEAFF. The CDR3, as DNA: TGTGCCATCAGTGAGGGGGGGCCGGGCACTGAAGCTTTCTTT.

The rearrangement links TRBV5-6 to TRBJ1-2; maybe TRBD1 (5 bases). V was clipped by 6 bases and J by 2 bases, with 14 bases between them. The CDR3 sequence is 14 residues long. Per germline, CDR1 SGHDT and CDR2 YYEEEE. The CDR3 nucleotides read TGTGCCAGCATCCGCGGGGCAAACAACTATGGCTACACCTTC. This translates into CASIRGANNYGYTF.

About this clone itself: A read error may explain this, as a much larger clone is one base away. Other DNA sequences in the same sample also yield this CDR3. The chain combines TRBV11-2 with TRBJ2-7; D gene unclear. This CDR3 comprises 12 residues. V lost 4 bases to trimming and J lost 0 bases, with 4 bases between them. Germline V gives CDR1 SGHAT, CDR2 FQNNGV. The CDR3 nucleotides read TGTGCCAGCAGCTCGGACTCCTACGAGCAGTACTTC. Its translation: CASSSDSYEQYF.

The rearrangement joins TRBV7-2 to TRBJ2-7; D is perhaps TRBD1 (6 bases). Germline CDR1 and CDR2: SGHTA and FQGNSA. V shed 0 bases and J shed 6 bases, with 12 bases lying between them. The CDR3 runs 14 residues. CDR3 in amino acids: CASSLAVGGGEQYF. In DNA, the CDR3 is TGTGCCAGCAGCTTAGCGGTAGGGGGTGGCGAGCAGTACTTC. The full variable domain, in which reference TRBV7-2 and TRBJ2-7 provide the parts outside the CDR3, is GAGVSQSPSNKVTEKGKDVELRCDPISGHTALYWYRQSLGQGLEFLIYFQGNSAPDKSGLPSDRFSAERTGGSVSTLTIQRTQQEDSAVYLCASSLAVGGGEQYFGPGTRLTVT.

Remarks on this clone: The junction differs from germline at one of its ends, possibly a read error. The chain uses TRBV7-7 and TRBJ2-7; 12 bases are a match to TRBD1. Germline CDR1 SSHAT, CDR2 FNYEAQ (reference sequence). The length of the CDR3 is 14 residues. Here the CDR3 reads CASSPGTGGDEQYF. CDR3 DNA: TGTGCTAGCAGCCCCGGGACAGGGGGCGACGAGCAGTACTTC.

This rearrangement joins TRBV19 to TRBJ2-7; 8 nucleotides align to TRBD2. There are 13 residues in the CDR3. Germline loops: CDR1 LNHDA, CDR2 SQIVND (reference sequence). Unmatched junction bases numbered 5, after V lost 3 bases and J lost 7 bases. CDR3 nucleotide sequence: TGTGCCAGTAGTATGGGCGGGAGGAAGGAGCAGTACTTC. It codes for CASSMGGRKEQYF.

CDR3 residues: CASTQGARGYTF. The DNA of the CDR3 is TGTGCCAGCACGCAGGGGGCGCGGGGCTACACCTTC. V is TRBV7-9 and J is TRBJ1-2; TRBD1 agrees at 8 bases. CDR3 size: 12 residues. Trimming cost V 7 bases and J 8 bases; bases outside gene matches: 6. Germline V CDR1 and CDR2: SEHNR, FQNEAQ (reference sequence). Full variable domain (remainder filled in from reference TRBV7-9 and TRBJ1-2): DTGVSQNPRHKITKRGQNVTFRCDPISEHNRLYWYRQTLGQGPEFLTYFQNEAQLEKSRLLSDRFSAERPKGSFSTLEIQRTEQGDSAMYLCASTQGARGYTFGSGTRLTVV.

The genes are TRBV6-5 and TRBJ2-7; 9 nucleotides match TRBD1. CDR3 length equals 15 residues. Germline assignment: CDR1 MNHEY and CDR2 SVGAGI. Trimming at V came to 6 bases and at J to 0 bases, leaving 6 bases not matched to a gene. The DNA of the CDR3 is TGTGCCAGCAGAGGGACAGGGAGCAGCTCCTACGAGCAGTACTTC. Encoded protein: CASRGTGSSSYEQYF.

The chain recombines TRBV27 with TRBJ2-5, with D unclear. The V end was cut by 3 bases, the J end by 2 bases, with 10 bases between. The germline CDR1 and CDR2 sequences are MNHEY and SMNVEV (reference sequence). The CDR3 totals 14 residues. CDR3 nucleotide sequence: TGTGCCAGCAGTTTTGATAATCTACAAGAGACCCAGTACTTC. Protein: CASSFDNLQETQYF.

V usage is TRBV6-1 and J usage is TRBJ2-1; TRBD1 agrees at 7 bases. V trimming: 5 bases; J trimming: 8 bases; junction bases outside the gene matches: 12. CDR1 and CDR2 from the germline V gene are MNHNS and SASEGT. The CDR3 has 15 amino acids. The CDR3: CASSNGQVTSDEQFF. CDR3 coding DNA: TGTGCCAGCAGTAACGGACAGGTGACTTCAGATGAGCAGTTCTTC.

The rearrangement links TRBV6-1 to TRBJ2-7, with 7 positions matching TRBD1. There are 14 residues in the CDR3. From germline, CDR1 is MNHNS and CDR2 SASEGT. With V trimmed by 5 bases and J by 3 bases, 7 bases remained unmatched. DNA of the CDR3: TGTGCCAGCAGTACGGGACAGAACCTCTACGAGCAGTACTTC. This translates into CASSTGQNLYEQYF.